The source of this TCR beta chain is a study of regulatory T cells in long-lasting Graves disease. CDR1 ENHRY and CDR2 SYGVKD come from the germline V gene. The CDR3 loop spans 14 amino acids. Trimming removed 7 bases from V and 0 bases from J, with 12 bases in between. This clonotype has a count of ten or more. CDR3-region Arm-PCR and iRepertoire HTBI primers produced the TCR beta libraries. TCRdb reanalysed the multiplex PCR reads using MiXCR and keeps one entry per CDR3 protein. The data contain roughly 500,000 distinct CDR3 sequences, roughly 12% of them singletons. Time point: newly diagnosed GD, antithyroid drugs for less than 3 months. PBMC-extracted RNA yielded the TCR library. These same data were also listed under a study on T cells in Graves' hyperthyroidism and ophthalmopathy. According to that study: RT-PCR in the first round (using the HTBI primer set) targeted the TCR CDR3.

This sample comprised peripheral blood mononuclear cells (PBMCs), obtained at new diagnosis, from a patient treated with antithyroid drugs. This chain connects TRBV10-3 to TRBJ1-1; D is unresolved. The TCR comes from a young man with Graves disease. The CDR3 protein is CAITAREVNTEAFF. The DNA for the CDR3 is TGTGCCATCACTGCAAGGGAAGTGAACACTGAAGCTTTCTTT.